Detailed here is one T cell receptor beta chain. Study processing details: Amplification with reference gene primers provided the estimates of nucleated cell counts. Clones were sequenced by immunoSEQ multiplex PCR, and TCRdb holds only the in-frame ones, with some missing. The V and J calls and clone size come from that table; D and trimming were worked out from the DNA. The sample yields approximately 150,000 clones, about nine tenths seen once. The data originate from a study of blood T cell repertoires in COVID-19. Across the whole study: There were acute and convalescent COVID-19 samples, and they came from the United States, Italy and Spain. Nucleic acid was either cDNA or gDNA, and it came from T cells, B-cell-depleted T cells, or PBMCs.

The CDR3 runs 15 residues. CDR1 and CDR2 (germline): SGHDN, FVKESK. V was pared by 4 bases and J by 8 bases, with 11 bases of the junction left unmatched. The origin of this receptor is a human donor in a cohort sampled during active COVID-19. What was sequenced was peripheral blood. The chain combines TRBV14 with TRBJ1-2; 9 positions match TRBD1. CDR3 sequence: CASSPLQGAQGGYTF. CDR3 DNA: TGTGCCAGCAGCCCGTTACAGGGGGCGCAGGGAGGCTACACCTTC.